The 17 T cell receptor beta chains listed next were all sequenced from one sample in a study of blood T cell repertoires in COVID-19. The method was immunoSEQ multiplex PCR; TCRdb's version includes in-frame clones alone and lacks a portion of them. The table shows more than 85,000 clones, with 84% occurring only once. Material: peripheral blood. The receptors stem from a woman between 45 and 65 years old with acute or convalescent COVID-19.

The chain uses TRBV6-5 and TRBJ2-5; D is possibly TRBD2 (6 bases). The germline CDR1 and CDR2 sequences are MNHEY and SVGAGI. The CDR3 has 14 residues. Trimming removed 6 bases from V and 5 bases from J, with 16 bases in between. The CDR3 reads CASRRLVIGETQYF. CDR3 nucleotides: TGTGCCAGCAGGAGACTAGTAATCGGGGAGACCCAGTACTTC.

A single count supports this clone. The chain uses TRBV30 and TRBJ2-1, with D unresolved. CDR1 and CDR2 (germline): GTSNPN, SVGIG (reference sequence). This CDR3 comprises 15 residues. Trimming pared 2 bases from V and 6 bases from J, leaving 17 bases between. CDR3 in amino acids: CAWSYGHTSSNEQFF. For the CDR3, the DNA is TGTGCCTGGAGTTATGGGCACACTTCATCCAATGAGCAGTTCTTC.

The V call is TRBV9, the J call TRBJ1-1; TRBD1 aligns across 11 bases. This CDR3 comprises 15 residues. The junction had 4 bases not matched to a gene; V was cut back by 2 bases and J by 4 bases. The V gene's germline CDR1 is SGDLS and CDR2 YYNGEE. The CDR3 coding sequence is TGTGCCAGCAGCGTCCCCGGGACAGGGGGCACTGAAGCTTTCTTT. Protein: CASSVPGTGGTEAFF.

The CDR3 DNA reads TGTGCCAGCAGCCAAGAATTCCGGTACCGTACCTACGAGCAGTACTTC. Protein sequence: CASSQEFRYRTYEQYF. The rearrangement links TRBV3-1 (or the pseudogene TRBV3-2) to TRBJ2-7; D remains unclear. The V gene lost 0 bases and the J gene lost 2 bases, with 14 bases spanning the gap. The CDR3 has 16 amino acids. The germline V gene has CDR1 LGHDT and CDR2 YNNKEL (reference sequence).

This clone was detected only once. The chain carries TRBV29-1 and TRBJ2-6; D gene ambiguous. CDR1 is SQVTM, CDR2 ANQGSEA, per germline. V dropped 3 bases and J dropped 1 base, with 10 bases sitting between them. CDR3 length: 15 amino acids. The CDR3 protein is CSVEWARSGANVLTF. The CDR3 nucleotides are TGCAGCGTTGAGTGGGCTCGGTCTGGGGCCAACGTCCTGACTTTC.

The rearrangement joins TRBV5-1 to TRBJ2-3, with 11 bases that match TRBD2. This CDR3 region has 17 residues. V was pared by 0 bases and J by 0 bases, with 3 bases of the junction left unmatched. CDR1 and CDR2 from the germline V gene are SGHRS and YFSETQ. The CDR3 protein is CASSLGLAGTSTDTQYF. The CDR3 nucleotides are TGCGCCAGCAGCTTGGGACTAGCGGGGACTAGCACAGATACGCAGTATTTT. Combining the CDR3 with reference TRBV5-1 and TRBJ2-3 gives the whole variable domain KAGVTQTPRYLIKTRGQQVTLSCSPISGHRSVSWYQQTPGQGLQFLFEYFSETQRNKGNFPGRFSGRQFSNSRSEMNVSTLELGDSALYLCASSLGLAGTSTDTQYFGPGTRLTVL.

The chain recombines TRBV4-1 with TRBJ1-3, with TRBD1 identical over 7 bases. Germline loops: CDR1 MGHRA, CDR2 YSYEKL. The CDR3 spans 16 residues. V gave up 4 bases and J gave up 2 bases; unmatched junction bases: 8. CDR3 coding DNA: TGCGCCAGCAGCCCGACCAGGGACAGAGCTGGAAACACCATATATTTT. This gives the protein CASSPTRDRAGNTIYF.

The chain is built from TRBV4-1 and TRBJ2-1, with TRBD2 as a possible D gene (7 bases). V was cut by 4 bases and J by 4 bases, with 14 bases left in between. The CDR3 is 15 residues long. CDR1 and CDR2 (germline): MGHRA, YSYEKL. The CDR3 protein is CASSPSGGLYNEQFF. CDR3 coding DNA: TGCGCCAGCAGCCCTTCCGGGGGGCTTTACAATGAGCAGTTCTTC.

V gene TRBV10-3 combines with J gene TRBJ2-3; 10 bases match TRBD2. CDR1 is ENHRY, CDR2 SYGVKD, per germline. After removal of 6 bases from V and 3 bases from J, the junction contained 9 bases not matched to a gene. The CDR3 has 16 amino acids. CDR3 loop: CAISAASGGKTDTQYF. The CDR3 DNA follows: TGTGCCATCAGCGCCGCTAGCGGGGGTAAGACAGATACGCAGTATTTT.

The rearrangement links TRBV9 to TRBJ2-3; 10 nucleotides agree with TRBD1. This CDR3 contains 17 residues. Germline trimming cut 2 bases from V and 2 bases from J; bases unmatched to any gene: 8. Germline V CDR1 and CDR2: SGDLS, YYNGEE. CDR3 region: CASSVLPGQGTTDTQYF. As DNA, the CDR3 is TGTGCCAGCAGCGTCCTCCCGGGACAGGGGACCACAGATACGCAGTATTTT. Combining the CDR3 with reference TRBV9 and TRBJ2-3 gives the whole variable domain DSGVTQTPKHLITATGQRVTLRCSPRSGDLSVYWYQQSLDQGLQFLIQYYNGEERAKGNILERFSAQQFPDLHSELNLSSLELGDSALYFCASSVLPGQGTTDTQYFGPGTRLTVL.

CDR3 nucleotides: TGCGCCAGCAGCTTGGGAGCAGGGGGCAATACAGATACGCAGTATTTT. Its protein product is CASSLGAGGNTDTQYF. The gene calls are TRBV5-1 and TRBJ2-3; 8 nucleotides line up with TRBD1. The CDR3 spans 16 residues. In germline, CDR1 is SGHRS, CDR2 YFSETQ. V shed 0 bases and J 3 bases; nucleotides not matched to a gene: 6.

This chain uses TRBV11-2 with TRBJ1-2; no clear D gene. Looked up from germline, CDR1 is SGHAT and CDR2 is FQNNGV. The CDR3 length is 12 residues. V lost 5 bases and J lost 4, with 8 bases in between. CDR3 coding DNA: TGTGCCAGCAGCGCACATCTCTATGGCTACACCTTC. It codes for CASSAHLYGYTF.

The genes are TRBV7-2 and TRBJ2-2, with TRBD2 matching 9 bases. Trimming removed 5 bases from V and 6 bases from J; junction bases left unmatched: 7. The CDR3 extends over 15 amino acids. Germline V CDR1 and CDR2: SGHTA, FQGNSA. CDR3 protein: CASSLVAGAAGELFF. The CDR3 DNA reads TGTGCCAGCAGCCTTGTAGCGGGGGCGGCCGGGGAGCTGTTTTTT.

This chain connects TRBV6-4 to TRBJ1-5; 7 bases agree with TRBD1. The V segment lost 2 bases and the J segment 6 bases; nucleotides outside the gene matches: 1. The CDR3 totals 13 residues. Germline V gene lookup returns CDR1 MRHNA and CDR2 SNTAGT. DNA of the CDR3: TGTGCCAGCAGTGACCAGGGGGGTCAGCCCCAGCATTTT. It yields the protein CASSDQGGQPQHF.

The V and J genes are TRBV25-1 and TRBJ1-1; the D is unclear. CDR3 length: 13 residues. Germline values: CDR1 MGHDK, CDR2 SYGVNS. V gave up 8 bases and J gave up 1 base, with 11 bases separating them. The CDR3 bases are TGTGCCAGCTGGGAGGGCCAGAACACTGAAGCTTTCTTT. It specifies CASWEGQNTEAFF.

The J gene is TRBJ2-1, the V gene TRBV5-6; D may be TRBD1 (6 bases). Germline CDR1 reads SGHDT; CDR2 reads YYEEEE. Trimming removed 4 bases at V and 4 bases at J, with 18 bases between. This CDR3 contains 16 residues. The CDR3: CASSHSTGLRYNEQFF. CDR3 nucleotides: TGTGCCAGCAGCCACTCAACAGGGCTGAGATACAATGAGCAGTTCTTC.

V and J are TRBV7-3 and TRBJ2-6; unclear D gene. The CDR3 is 13 residues long. CDR1 and CDR2 from the germline V gene are SGHTA and FQGTGA. V was cut by 2 bases and J by 4 bases, with 3 bases left in between. CDR3 loop: CASSLAGANVLTF. As DNA, the CDR3 is TGTGCCAGCAGCTTAGCGGGGGCCAACGTCCTGACTTTC.